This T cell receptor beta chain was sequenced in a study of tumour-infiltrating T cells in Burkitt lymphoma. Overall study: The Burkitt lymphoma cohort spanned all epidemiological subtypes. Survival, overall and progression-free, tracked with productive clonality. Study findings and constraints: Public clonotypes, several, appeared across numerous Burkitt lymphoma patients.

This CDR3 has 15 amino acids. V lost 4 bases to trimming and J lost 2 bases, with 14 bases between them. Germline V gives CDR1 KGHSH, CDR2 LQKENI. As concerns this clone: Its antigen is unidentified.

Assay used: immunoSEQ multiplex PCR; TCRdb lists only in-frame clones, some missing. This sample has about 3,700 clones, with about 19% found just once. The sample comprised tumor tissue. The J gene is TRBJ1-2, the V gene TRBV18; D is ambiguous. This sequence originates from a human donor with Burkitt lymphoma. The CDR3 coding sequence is TGTGCCAGCTCACGGGAAGGAGCCGTCAACTATGGCTACACCTTC. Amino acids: CASSREGAVNYGYTF.